This T cell receptor (beta chain) was documented in a study of cytomegalovirus exposure and HLA in healthy donors. Study-wide results and limits: A later analysis showed that HLA-associated TCR beta chains had undergone more clonal expansion than equally common others. Further analysis was carried out later, and it showed several of the most significant clusters appearing linked to common viral pathogens.

Details on this clone: What it recognizes is unknown.

Vbeta (60) and Jbeta (13) primers were used in the PCR. Source study methods: Around 11 million shared chains were among 65 million to 85 million unique TCR beta chains counted in a later analysis. Method: immunoSEQ multiplex PCR; TCRdb's copy keeps in-frame clones and lacks some. V and J calls and clone size follow that table, whereas D and trimming were derived from the DNA. This repertoire shows some 150,000 clones, about 72% found once; its top ten account for 4% to 5.5%. The CDR3 has 15 residues. After removal of 4 bases from V and 2 bases from J, the junction contained 3 bases not matched to a gene. CDR1 LNHDA and CDR2 SQIVND come from the germline V gene (reference sequence).

The chain joins TRBV19 to TRBJ2-5, with 11 bases fitting TRBD1. Material: PBMCs. The TCR originated in a man aged 55-75 years in good health and CMV-seronegative. CDR3: CASSTGQGGQETQYF. The CDR3 region has the DNA TGTGCCAGTAGTACGGGACAGGGGGGACAAGAGACCCAGTACTTC.